These T cell receptor beta chains were read from a single sample in a study of vaccination and CD4 T cells after COVID-19. TCRdb fed the PCR reads into MiXCR, producing one record per CDR3 protein. The sample contains some 20,000 distinct CDR3 sequences, under 45% of which appear only once. These receptors have no identified antigens. This material consisted of CD4+ T cells from blood, cultured in vitro, taken before SARS-CoV-2 vaccination. These receptors were collected from a human donor who received a COVID-19 vaccine. Both conserved end residues are part of each CDR3. D genes are given only for firm matches. Expanded clones get a size class; other rows say once, few or many, or leave the size out.

size,J,D,V,DNA,CDR3
NA,TRBJ2-2,TRBD1,TRBV6-1,TGTGCCAGCAGTCTTAGACCGACAGGGGTCCGCACCGGGGAGCTGTTTTTT,CASSLRPTGVRTGELFF
NA,TRBJ1-2,TRBD1,TRBV7-8,TGTGCCAGCAGCTTCTTCGGACAGGGCGATAGGGGCTACACCTTC,CASSFFGQGDRGYTF
once,TRBJ1-3,NA,TRBV10-3,TGTGCCATCAGTGAGTCTAGGACTGAATACTCTGGAAACACCATATATTTT,CAISESRTEYSGNTIYF
NA,TRBJ1-5,TRBD1,TRBV10-3,TGTGCCATCAGTGAGTCCGGTGGGACAGGGGGCAATCAGCCCCAGCATTTT,CAISESGGTGGNQPQHF
NA,TRBJ2-5,TRBD2,TRBV20-1,TGCAGTGCGGGGAGCGGGGGGGGGGAGACCCAGTACTTC,CSAGSGGGETQYF
NA,TRBJ2-1,NA,TRBV24-1,TGTGCCACCAGTGATTTAGGCCAACCCTACAATGAGCAGTTCTTC,CATSDLGQPYNEQFF
NA,TRBJ2-1,TRBD2,TRBV20-1,TGCAGTGCTGAGGGACTAGCGGGGGGCGACTACAATGAGCAGTTCTTC,CSAEGLAGGDYNEQFF
NA,TRBJ1-2,TRBD1,TRBV10-3,TGTGCCATCAGTGGAGGACAGGGTATTTCTGGCTACACCTTC,CAISGGQGISGYTF
NA,TRBJ2-4,TRBD1,TRBV19,TGTGCCAGTAGTATAAGCAGTGGGGGACAGGGAAACATTCAGTACTTC,CASSISSGGQGNIQYF
NA,TRBJ2-5,TRBD1,TRBV10-1,TGCGCCAGCAGTGGTGGGACAGGGGGCATGTCGGAGACCCAGTACTTC,CASSGGTGGMSETQYF
NA,TRBJ2-1,TRBD2,TRBV27,TGTGCCAGCAGTTTCCGGCGGGGGGACGTAAATGAGCAGTTCTTC,CASSFRRGDVNEQFF
few,TRBJ2-1,TRBD2,TRBV11-3,TGTGCCAGCAGCTGGCCACTAGCGGGGGCGAATGAGCAGTTCTTC,CASSWPLAGANEQFF
few,TRBJ1-6,NA,TRBV19,TGTGCCAGTAGTAGCCCGACAGGCACTTATAATTCACCCCTCCACTTT,CASSSPTGTYNSPLHF
NA,TRBJ2-2,NA,TRBV7-3,TGTGCCAGCAGCTTGGCCGGACAGAACACCGGGGAGCTGTTTTTT,CASSLAGQNTGELFF
NA,TRBJ1-3,NA,TRBV7-6,TGTGCCAGCAGCTTAGCAGGGGGCTCTGGAAACACCATATATTTT,CASSLAGGSGNTIYF
NA,TRBJ2-3,NA,TRBV18,TGTGCCAGCTCACCCGGGGCAGATACGCAGTATTTT,CASSPGADTQYF
NA,TRBJ1-1,NA,TRBV10-3,TGTGCCATCAGTGAGTATGGCAACGCTGAAGCTTTCTTT,CAISEYGNAEAFF
few,TRBJ2-5,NA,TRBV24-1,TGTGCCACCAGTAATAACCAGGGGGGCACAGAAGAGACCCAGTACTTC,CATSNNQGGTEETQYF
NA,TRBJ1-2,NA,TRBV7-2,TGTGCCAGCAGCTTACGGGACACCATTAACTATGGCTACACCTTC,CASSLRDTINYGYTF
NA,TRBJ2-7,NA,TRBV18,TGTGCCAGCTCACCGCCTTTAAGCTCCTACGAGCAGTACTTC,CASSPPLSSYEQYF
once,TRBJ1-4,NA,TRBV12-3/TRBV12-4,TGTGCCAGCAGTTTGCGGCAGAGTAATGAAAAACTGTTTTTT,CASSLRQSNEKLFF
few,TRBJ1-2,NA,TRBV28,TGTGCCAGCAGGGCCCGGGGGGAATATGGCTACACCTTC,CASRARGEYGYTF
few,TRBJ1-5,TRBD1,TRBV7-8,TGTGCCAGCAGCCACGACAGGGGGATAGGCAATCAGCCCCAGCATTTT,CASSHDRGIGNQPQHF
few,TRBJ2-7,NA,TRBV30,TGTGCCTGGAGTACAGGAGACGAGCAGTACTTC,CAWSTGDEQYF
NA,TRBJ2-3,TRBD1,TRBV12-3/TRBV12-4,TGTGCCAGCAGTTTCGGGACAGGCACAGATACGCAGTATTTT,CASSFGTGTDTQYF
NA,TRBJ1-4,NA,TRBV20-1,TGCAGTGCTAGAGATCTCAAGGGTTTCGGGTTTCATGAAAAACTGTTTTTT,CSARDLKGFGFHEKLFF
NA,TRBJ2-7,NA,TRBV19,TGTGCCAGTAGTATGGGGTACAGGCAGTACTTC,CASSMGYRQYF
NA,TRBJ1-2,NA,TRBV20-1,TGCAGTGCCAGGAGGCAGGGGATGAATGGCTACACCTTC,CSARRQGMNGYTF
NA,TRBJ2-7,TRBD2,TRBV2,TGTGCCAGCAGAGCGACTAGCGGGGGGGCCTACGAGCAGTACTTC,CASRATSGGAYEQYF
NA,TRBJ2-3,NA,TRBV9,TGTGCCAGCAGCGATGGGAGGAATGAGGAGACAGATACGCAGTATTTT,CASSDGRNEETDTQYF
NA,TRBJ1-3,TRBD1,TRBV11-3,TGTGCCAGCAGCTTCCTCATCGGACAGGGCTCTGGAAACACCATATATTTT,CASSFLIGQGSGNTIYF
few,TRBJ1-1,NA,TRBV20-1,TGCAGTGCTAGAGAGGGGGCCGGGGACACTGAAGCTTTCTTT,CSAREGAGDTEAFF
NA,TRBJ1-1,TRBD1,TRBV5-4,TGTGCCAGCAGCTTGAGTTACGGGACAGGGAACACTGAAGCTTTCTTT,CASSLSYGTGNTEAFF
once,TRBJ1-3,NA,TRBV12-3/TRBV12-4,TGTGCCAGCAGTTTACACGGGGGAAGCATCGGAAACACCATATATTTT,CASSLHGGSIGNTIYF
few,TRBJ2-1,TRBD2,TRBV7-6,TGTGCCAGCAGCATCGGACTAGCGGGGAATAATGAGCAGTTCTTC,CASSIGLAGNNEQFF
few,TRBJ1-2,TRBD1,TRBV12-5,TGTGCTAGTGGTTTTAGACAGGGTTTGGGCTACACCTTC,CASGFRQGLGYTF
NA,TRBJ1-1,NA,TRBV5-1,TGCGCCAGCAGCTTGGCGGCGAACACTGAAGCTTTCTTT,CASSLAANTEAFF
few,TRBJ2-2,TRBD1,TRBV24-1,TGTGCCACCAGTGACCGACAGGGTTACACCGGGGAGCTGTTTTTT,CATSDRQGYTGELFF
NA,TRBJ2-4,NA,TRBV11-3,TGTGCCAGCAGCTTAGATTGGGGCAGGGAAAACATTCAGTACTTC,CASSLDWGRENIQYF
NA,TRBJ1-5,NA,TRBV10-3,TGTGCCATCAGCCCAACAGGGAACCAGCCCCAGCATTTT,CAISPTGNQPQHF
NA,TRBJ1-2,NA,TRBV6-1,TGTGCCAGCAGTGAAAACAGCTTCCTAGGCTACACCTTC,CASSENSFLGYTF
few,TRBJ2-5,NA,TRBV5-8,TGTGCCAGCAGCTTTCACGGGGCAGAGACCCAGTACTTC,CASSFHGAETQYF
NA,TRBJ2-5,NA,TRBV18,TGTGCCAGCTCACCATCGGGGGGCTTAATCCAAGAGACCCAGTACTTC,CASSPSGGLIQETQYF
NA,TRBJ2-3,TRBD1,TRBV2,TGTGCCAGCAGTGAAGCACGCGGGACAGGAACAGATACGCAGTATTTT,CASSEARGTGTDTQYF
few,TRBJ1-6,NA,TRBV6-1,TGTGCCAGCAGTGACAGGGCTGGTAATTCACCCCTCCACTTT,CASSDRAGNSPLHF
few,TRBJ1-5,NA,TRBV19,TGTGCCAGTAGAGCAGGGACGAGATTAAATCAGCCCCAGCATTTT,CASRAGTRLNQPQHF
few,TRBJ1-6,NA,TRBV21-1,TGTGCCAGCAGCAACACTCCAGGACAGGCTTGTCTAGATAATTCACCCCTCCACTTT,CASSNTPGQACLDNSPLHF
NA,TRBJ1-2,TRBD1,TRBV27,TGTGCCAGCAGTTTGATAGCCGGGACAGGGCCTTCTGGCTACACCTTC,CASSLIAGTGPSGYTF
NA,TRBJ2-1,TRBD2,TRBV10-1,TGCGCCAGCAGTGAGTCGGCTAGCGGGGGGAGGAATGAGCAGTTCTTC,CASSESASGGRNEQFF
NA,TRBJ1-1,NA,TRBV2,TGCCTCCAGGGTGTTCGGACTGAAGCTTTCTTT,CLQGVRTEAFF
NA,TRBJ1-2,NA,TRBV6-1,TGTGCCAGCAGTCAGGGTAACTATGGCTACACCTTC,CASSQGNYGYTF
NA,TRBJ2-5,NA,TRBV6-1,TGTGCCATCAGTGGGGGCTTGGGGGAGACCCAGTACTTC,CAISGGLGETQYF
few,TRBJ1-1,TRBD1,TRBV7-2,TGTGCCAGCAGCTTACAGGGGGGGAACACTGAAGCTTTCTTT,CASSLQGGNTEAFF
few,TRBJ2-7,NA,TRBV5-4,TGTGCCAGCAGCCCCTGGACAGCCCAGGGGCACGAGCAGTACTTC,CASSPWTAQGHEQYF
NA,TRBJ1-1,NA,TRBV30,TGTGCCTGGAGTGTAAGGGCTTATGGGCAACGAACTGAAGCTTTCTTT,CAWSVRAYGQRTEAFF
NA,TRBJ2-7,TRBD2,TRBV6-1,TGTGCCAGCAGTGAAACCACAGGGCTAGCGGGGGTCTACGAGCAGTACTTC,CASSETTGLAGVYEQYF
few,TRBJ2-3,TRBD2,TRBV7-9,TGTGCCAGCAGCTTAGAACGGGGGGGGCTCAGCACAGATACGCAGTATTTT,CASSLERGGLSTDTQYF
few,TRBJ1-2,NA,TRBV5-4,TGTGCCAGCAGCTTGGACAGGACCGGGACAAACTATGGCTACACCTTC,CASSLDRTGTNYGYTF
few,TRBJ1-6,NA,TRBV20-1,TGCAGTGCTAGAGATCGATTTTTGTCGTATTCACCCCTCCACTTT,CSARDRFLSYSPLHF